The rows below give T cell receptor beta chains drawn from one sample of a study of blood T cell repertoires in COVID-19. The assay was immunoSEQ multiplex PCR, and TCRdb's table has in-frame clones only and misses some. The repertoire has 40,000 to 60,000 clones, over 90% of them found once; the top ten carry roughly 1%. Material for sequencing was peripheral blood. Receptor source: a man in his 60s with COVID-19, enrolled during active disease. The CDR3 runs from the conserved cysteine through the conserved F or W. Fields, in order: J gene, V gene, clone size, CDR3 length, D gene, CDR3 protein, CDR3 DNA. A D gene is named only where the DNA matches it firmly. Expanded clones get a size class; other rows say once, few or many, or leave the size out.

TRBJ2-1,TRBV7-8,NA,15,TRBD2,CASRKKRGGYNEQFF,TGTGCCAGCAGGAAGAAGCGGGGTGGCTACAATGAGCAGTTCTTC
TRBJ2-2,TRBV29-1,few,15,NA,CSVELGRTHTGELFF,TGCAGCGTTGAGTTAGGTAGGACACACACCGGGGAGCTGTTTTTT
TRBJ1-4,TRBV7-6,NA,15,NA,CASSLKPGGNEKLFF,TGTGCCAGCAGCTTAAAGCCGGGGGGCAATGAAAAACTGTTTTTT
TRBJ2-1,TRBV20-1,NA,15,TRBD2,CSASFPTSGLTKQFF,TGCAGTGCTAGTTTCCCGACTAGCGGCTTGACAAAGCAGTTCTTC
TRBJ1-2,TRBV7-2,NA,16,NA,CASSLNPGQGYYGYTF,TGTGCCAGCAGCTTAAATCCGGGACAAGGGTACTATGGCTACACCTTC
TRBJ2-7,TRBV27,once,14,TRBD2,CASSLSGGTYEQYF,TGTGCCAGCAGTCTTAGCGGGGGGACCTACGAGCAGTACTTC
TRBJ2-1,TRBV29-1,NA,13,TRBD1,CSAGGQAYNEQFF,TGCAGCGCTGGGGGACAGGCTTACAATGAGCAGTTCTTC
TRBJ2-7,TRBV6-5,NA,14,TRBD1,CASSYTGQGSEQYF,TGTGCCAGCAGTTACACCGGACAGGGTTCCGAGCAGTACTTC
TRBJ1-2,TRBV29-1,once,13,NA,CSASVGQNYGYTF,TGCAGCGCGAGTGTCGGACAGAACTATGGCTACACCTTC
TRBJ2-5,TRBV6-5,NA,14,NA,CASSYLGGQETQYF,TGTGCCAGCAGTTACTTAGGAGGCCAAGAGACCCAGTACTTC
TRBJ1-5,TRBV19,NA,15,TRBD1,CASTAGQYSNQPQHF,TGTGCCAGTACCGCGGGACAGTATAGCAATCAGCCCCAGCATTTT
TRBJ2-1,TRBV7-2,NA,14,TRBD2,CASSTSGQLNEQFF,TGTGCCAGCAGCACTAGCGGGCAATTGAATGAGCAGTTCTTC
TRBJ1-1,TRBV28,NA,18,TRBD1,CASSSPWTGSGMNTEAFF,TGTGCCAGCAGTTCCCCATGGACAGGGTCCGGGATGAACACTGAAGCTTTCTTT
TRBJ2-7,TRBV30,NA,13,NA,CAWSRQISYEQYF,TGTGCCTGGAGTCGTCAGATCTCCTACGAGCAGTACTTC
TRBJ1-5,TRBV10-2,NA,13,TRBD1,CASRGTGNQPQHF,TGCGCCAGCAGGGGGACAGGCAATCAGCCCCAGCATTTT
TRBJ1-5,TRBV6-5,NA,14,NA,CASSPGREGQPQHF,TGTGCCAGCAGCCCGGGCCGGGAGGGTCAGCCCCAGCATTTT
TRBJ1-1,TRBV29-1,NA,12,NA,CSVEEGHTEAFF,TGCAGCGTTGAGGAGGGACACACTGAAGCTTTCTTT
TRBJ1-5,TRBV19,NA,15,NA,CASTTGKRSNQPQHF,TGTGCCAGTACCACAGGGAAACGCTCCAATCAGCCCCAGCATTTT
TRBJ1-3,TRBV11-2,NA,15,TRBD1,CASSLSGGFGNTIYF,TGTGCCAGCAGCTTGTCAGGGGGCTTTGGAAACACCATATATTTT
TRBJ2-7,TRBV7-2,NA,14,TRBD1,CASSLDRYSYEQYF,TGTGCCAGCAGCTTGGACAGGTACTCCTACGAGCAGTACTTC
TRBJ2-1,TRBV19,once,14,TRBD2,CASSTQGAGDEQFF,TGTGCCAGTAGTACCCAAGGTGCGGGGGATGAGCAGTTCTTC
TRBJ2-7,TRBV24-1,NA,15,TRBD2,CALGTSGSRSYEQYF,TGTGCCTTGGGGACTAGCGGGAGCCGCTCCTACGAGCAGTACTTC
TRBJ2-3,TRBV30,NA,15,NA,CAWSPLGAAQDTQYF,TGTGCCTGGAGCCCCTTGGGGGCAGCCCAAGATACGCAGTATTTT
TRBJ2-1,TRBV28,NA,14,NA,CASIGVITYNEQFF,TGTGCCAGCATAGGGGTTATAACCTACAATGAGCAGTTCTTC
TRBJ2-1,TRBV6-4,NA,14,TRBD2,CASKVTSGYNEQFF,TGTGCCAGCAAGGTGACTAGCGGATACAATGAGCAGTTCTTC
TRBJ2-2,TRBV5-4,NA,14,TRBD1,CASSQGQGSWELFF,TGTGCCAGCAGCCAGGGACAGGGATCCTGGGAGCTGTTTTTT
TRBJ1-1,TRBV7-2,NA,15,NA,CASSSRRGRNTEAFF,TGTGCCAGCAGCTCCCGCCGGGGGAGGAACACTGAAGCTTTCTTT
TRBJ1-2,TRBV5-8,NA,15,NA,CASSLLSGANYGYTF,TGTGCCAGCAGCTTGCTGTCCGGAGCTAACTATGGCTACACCTTC
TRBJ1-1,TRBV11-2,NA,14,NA,CASKLPITNTEAFF,TGTGCCAGCAAACTCCCTATAACGAACACTGAAGCTTTCTTT
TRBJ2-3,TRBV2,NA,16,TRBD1,CASSLTGTGVSDTQYF,TGTGCCAGCAGCCTGACCGGGACAGGGGTTTCAGATACGCAGTATTTT
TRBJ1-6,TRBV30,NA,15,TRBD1,CAWRGQGGSSSPLHF,TGTGCCTGGAGAGGACAGGGTGGTTCAAGTTCACCCCTCCACTTT
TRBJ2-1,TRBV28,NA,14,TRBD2,CASSSRTSANEQFF,TGTGCCAGCAGTTCCCGGACTAGCGCCAATGAGCAGTTCTTC
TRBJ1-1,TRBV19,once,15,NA,CASSMRGGAATEAFF,TGTGCCAGTAGTATGAGGGGGGGCGCAGCCACTGAAGCTTTCTTT
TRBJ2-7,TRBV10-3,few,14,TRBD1,CAIRGQGRTYEQYF,TGTGCCATCAGAGGACAGGGAAGGACGTACGAGCAGTACTTC
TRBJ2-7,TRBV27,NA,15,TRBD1,CASSLSGGPFYEQYF,TGTGCCAGCAGTTTATCAGGGGGCCCATTCTACGAGCAGTACTTC
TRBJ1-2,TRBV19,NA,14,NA,CATSPQGTRYGYTF,TGTGCCACCTCCCCACAAGGGACAAGATATGGCTACACCTTC
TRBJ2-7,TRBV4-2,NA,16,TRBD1,CASSPLAGGNVGEQYF,TGTGCCAGCAGCCCGCTTGCAGGGGGCAATGTCGGCGAGCAGTACTTC
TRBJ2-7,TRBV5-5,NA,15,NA,CASSLLVQGTYEQYF,TGTGCCAGCAGCTTGTTGGTTCAGGGGACCTACGAGCAGTACTTC
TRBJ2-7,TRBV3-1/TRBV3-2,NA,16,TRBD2,CASSVRLAGGIYEQYF,TGTGCCAGCAGCGTCCGTCTAGCGGGAGGGATCTACGAGCAGTACTTC
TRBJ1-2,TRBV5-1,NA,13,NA,CASSLGGDLGYTF,TGCGCCAGCAGCTTGGGAGGGGACTTGGGCTACACCTTC
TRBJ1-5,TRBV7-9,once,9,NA,CASSSPWHF,TGTGCCAGCAGCTCCCCCTGGCATTTT
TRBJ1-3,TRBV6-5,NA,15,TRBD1,CASTSGQFLGNTIYF,TGTGCCAGCACCTCGGGACAGTTCTTGGGAAACACCATATATTTT
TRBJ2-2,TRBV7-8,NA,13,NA,CASSWGRTGELFF,TGTGCCAGCAGCTGGGGGCGGACCGGGGAGCTGTTTTTT
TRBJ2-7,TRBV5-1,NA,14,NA,CASSLGRGSYEQYF,TGCGCCAGCAGCTTGGGTCGGGGCTCCTACGAGCAGTACTTC
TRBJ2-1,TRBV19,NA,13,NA,CASSIDMKGRPFF,TGTGCCAGTAGTATAGATATGAAAGGGAGGCCGTTCTTC
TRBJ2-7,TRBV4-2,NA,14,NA,CASSQDGGGYEQYF,TGTGCCAGCAGCCAAGATGGGGGAGGCTACGAGCAGTACTTC
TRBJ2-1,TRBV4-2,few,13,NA,CASSQAAGVEQFF,TGTGCCAGCAGCCAAGCGGCAGGGGTTGAGCAGTTCTTC
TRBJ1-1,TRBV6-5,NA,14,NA,CASSYTTGVTEAFF,TGTGCCAGCAGTTACACCACGGGGGTCACTGAAGCTTTCTTT
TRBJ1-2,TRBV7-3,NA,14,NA,CASSATITGSGYTF,TGTGCCAGCAGCGCAACAATTACAGGGAGTGGCTACACCTTC
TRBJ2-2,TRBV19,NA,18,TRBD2,CASREGLAGAANTGELFF,TGTGCCAGTAGAGAAGGACTAGCGGGAGCGGCGAACACCGGGGAGCTGTTTTTT